This is a list of T cell receptor beta chains from one sample in a study of shared clonotypes between healthy human individuals. Produced via immunoSEQ multiplex PCR; TCRdb's table is partial and in-frame only. In the table there are approximately 740,000 clones, around 72% of which are singletons. The specimen was memory CD4+ T cells sorted from blood. These receptors came from a woman in her twenties or thirties in good health. CDR3s include the opening cysteine and the closing phenylalanine or tryptophan. D genes are given only for firm matches. Clone size is not always given. Where it is, it says once, few, many or a class for expanded clones.

size,V,D,length,J,CDR3,DNA
-,TRBV2,-,12,TRBJ2-4,CASSVSVNIQYF,TGTGCCAGCAGTGTATCAGTAAACATTCAGTACTTC
-,TRBV27,TRBD1,18,TRBJ1-1,CASSTRQGWGFVNTEAFF,TGTGCCAGCAGTACCCGACAGGGTTGGGGATTCGTGAACACTGAAGCTTTCTTT
-,TRBV11-2,-,15,TRBJ1-1,CASRVAAGLNTEAFF,TGTGCCAGCAGGGTCGCGGCAGGCTTGAACACTGAAGCTTTCTTT
-,TRBV4-1,-,18,TRBJ2-3,CASSWGLMALSSTDTQYF,TGCGCCAGCAGTTGGGGGCTAATGGCGTTATCTAGCACAGATACGCAGTATTTT
-,TRBV28,TRBD2,16,TRBJ2-6,CASSSWGGSGANVLTF,TGTGCCAGTAGCTCTTGGGGGGGCTCTGGGGCCAACGTCCTGACTTTC
-,TRBV30,-,15,TRBJ2-7,CAWSLRTTTSHEQYF,TGTGCCTGGAGTTTGCGGACTACGACATCCCACGAGCAGTACTTC
once,TRBV11-3,TRBD2,18,TRBJ2-1,CASSPRTAGTSGSNEQFF,TGTGCCAGCAGCCCGCGGACAGCCGGGACTAGCGGGAGCAATGAGCAGTTCTTC
few,TRBV18,-,15,TRBJ2-7,CASSPTALFRDEQYF,TGTGCCAGCTCACCCACCGCCCTCTTTCGGGACGAGCAGTACTTC
-,TRBV5-4,-,14,TRBJ2-1,CAGNRDTAYNEQFF,TGTGCCGGAAACCGGGACACTGCTTACAATGAGCAGTTCTTC
many,TRBV19,TRBD1,15,TRBJ2-7,CASRQGDRGLTEQYF,TGTGCCAGTAGACAAGGGGATAGGGGGCTGACCGAGCAGTACTTC
-,TRBV5-6,TRBD1,15,TRBJ1-1,CASSLEGGGRTEAFF,TGTGCCAGCAGCTTGGAGGGAGGGGGCAGGACTGAAGCTTTCTTT
-,TRBV5-5,-,12,TRBJ2-7,CASSLMGYEQYF,TGTGCCAGCAGCTTGATGGGCTACGAGCAGTACTTC
-,TRBV21-1,-,19,TRBJ1-5,CASSKDGRGGFNSNQPQHF,TGTGCCAGCAGCAAAGATGGGAGGGGCGGGTTTAATAGCAATCAGCCCCAGCATTTT
-,TRBV5-1,TRBD2,18,TRBJ2-1,CASSSPGLAGGAYNEQFF,TGCGCCAGCAGCTCACCGGGACTAGCGGGAGGGGCATACAATGAGCAGTTCTTC
-,TRBV29-1,-,10,TRBJ2-3,CSVGTYTQYF,TGCAGCGTTGGGACCTATACGCAGTATTTT
-,TRBV6-1,TRBD1,15,TRBJ2-2,CASPTGGMISGELFF,TGTGCCAGCCCGACAGGGGGCATGATCAGCGGGGAGCTGTTTTTT
-,TRBV7-3,TRBD2,15,TRBJ2-1,CASSSVERERNEQFF,TGTGCCAGCAGCTCCGTGGAGCGGGAGAGAAATGAGCAGTTCTTC
few,TRBV2,TRBD1,11,TRBJ1-2,CASGTDYGYTF,TGTGCCAGCGGGACAGACTATGGCTACACCTTC
-,TRBV5-4,-,15,TRBJ2-3,CASSLSLGGTDTQYF,TGTGCCAGCAGCTTATCTCTTGGGGGCACAGATACGCAGTATTTT
-,TRBV11-2,-,16,TRBJ1-5,CASSLVGGSANQPQHF,TGTGCCAGCAGCTTAGTCGGGGGGAGCGCCAATCAGCCCCAGCATTTT
-,TRBV28,-,14,TRBJ1-5,CASSSKRGDQPQHF,TGTGCCAGCAGTTCAAAAAGAGGGGACCAGCCCCAGCATTTT
-,TRBV6-1,-,13,TRBJ2-3,CASSGWDTDTQYF,TGTGCCAGCAGTGGGTGGGACACAGATACGCAGTATTTT
-,TRBV6-5,-,15,TRBJ1-6,CASSKQGSYNSPLHF,TGTGCCAGCAGTAAACAGGGAAGCTATAATTCACCCCTCCACTTT
-,TRBV28,TRBD1,15,TRBJ2-1,CASSNDRALLREQFF,TGTGCCAGCAGTAACGACAGGGCATTATTACGAGAGCAGTTCTTC
many,TRBV19,-,15,TRBJ2-7,CASSSMTRSTYEQYF,TGTGCCAGTAGTTCGATGACTAGGTCTACTTACGAGCAGTACTTC
many,TRBV2,-,17,TRBJ2-1,CASKTPSAQRSYNEQFF,TGTGCCAGCAAAACCCCTAGCGCACAACGCTCCTACAATGAGCAGTTCTTC
-,TRBV4-1,-,16,TRBJ2-5,CASSQDRGWREETQYF,TGCGCCAGCAGCCAAGACAGGGGATGGAGGGAAGAGACCCAGTACTTC
-,TRBV28,-,15,TRBJ2-7,CASNPLSRAQLEQYF,TGTGCCAGCAACCCTCTCTCCAGGGCTCAGCTCGAGCAGTACTTC
-,TRBV19,-,13,TRBJ2-3,CASKGLWPDTQYF,TGTGCCAGTAAAGGTCTCTGGCCAGATACGCAGTATTTT
-,TRBV7-2,-,10,TRBJ2-1,CASSLVEQFF,TGTGCCAGCAGCTTAGTTGAGCAGTTCTTC
-,TRBV29-1,-,13,TRBJ2-7,CSVVDGSSYEQYF,TGCAGCGTTGTGGACGGGAGCTCCTACGAGCAGTACTTC
-,TRBV15,-,13,TRBJ2-1,CATSMTMRPEQFF,TGTGCCACCAGCATGACAATGAGGCCCGAGCAGTTCTTC
-,TRBV28,-,13,TRBJ1-2,CASTPGGTYGYTF,TGTGCCAGCACCCCCGGGGGTACCTATGGCTACACCTTC
-,TRBV5-1,-,15,TRBJ1-1,CASSLEWGRGTEAFF,TGCGCCAGCAGCTTGGAGTGGGGCAGGGGCACTGAAGCTTTCTTT
-,TRBV27,-,12,TRBJ2-2,CASGTNTGELFF,TGTGCCAGCGGAACGAACACCGGGGAGCTGTTTTTT
-,TRBV6-5,-,15,TRBJ2-7,CASRDLTASSYEQYF,TGTGCCAGCAGAGACCTCACGGCAAGCTCCTACGAGCAGTACTTC
-,TRBV5-1,-,15,TRBJ2-1,CASSPDSSSYNEQFF,TGCGCCAGCAGCCCGGACTCAAGCTCCTACAATGAGCAGTTCTTC
-,TRBV5-1,-,15,TRBJ2-3,CASSFRGLSTDTQYF,TGCGCCAGCAGCTTCCGAGGACTTTCCACAGATACGCAGTATTTT
-,TRBV6-1,-,14,TRBJ2-5,CASSEALAVKTQYF,TGTGCCAGCAGTGAAGCCCTAGCCGTGAAGACCCAGTACTTC
few,TRBV14,TRBD1,13,TRBJ1-2,CASSQGQNYGYTF,TGTGCCAGCAGCCAGGGACAGAACTATGGCTACACCTTC
-,TRBV19,-,16,TRBJ2-1,CASSIDNQRNYNEQFF,TGTGCCAGTAGTATAGATAACCAGCGGAACTACAATGAGCAGTTCTTC
-,TRBV2,-,14,TRBJ2-1,CASSEFRTNNEQFF,TGTGCCAGCAGTGAATTTAGGACTAACAATGAGCAGTTCTTC
-,TRBV7-9,-,14,TRBJ2-1,CASRNLTGANEQFF,TGTGCCAGCAGAAACCTAACGGGGGCCAATGAGCAGTTCTTC
-,TRBV27,-,15,TRBJ2-1,CASSTRVGEYNEQFF,TGTGCCAGCAGTACCAGGGTGGGGGAGTACAATGAGCAGTTCTTC
few,TRBV27,TRBD2,15,TRBJ2-7,CASTPHGGGSGEQYF,TGTGCCAGCACCCCTCATGGGGGGGGAAGCGGCGAGCAGTACTTC
few,TRBV28,-,12,TRBJ2-3,CASRAPSDTQYF,TGTGCCAGCCGGGCCCCGTCGGATACGCAGTATTTT
-,TRBV28,-,15,TRBJ2-1,CASRIQGGDYNEQFF,TGTGCCAGCAGGATTCAGGGGGGGGACTACAATGAGCAGTTCTTC
-,TRBV12-5,-,13,TRBJ1-1,CASGLTGGTEAFF,TGTGCTAGTGGTCTCACAGGAGGAACAGAAGCTTTCTTT
-,TRBV7-9,-,13,TRBJ2-1,CASSLGRNNEQFF,TGTGCCAGCAGCTTAGGGAGGAACAATGAGCAGTTCTTC
once,TRBV6-5,-,14,TRBJ2-7,CASSYSSGVGEQYF,TGTGCCAGCAGTTACTCGTCAGGGGTTGGCGAGCAGTACTTC
-,TRBV11-3,TRBD1,15,TRBJ2-1,CASSLSPTGGNEQFF,TGTGCCAGCAGCTTATCCCCGACAGGGGGCAATGAGCAGTTCTTC